A selection of T cell receptor beta chains follows, all from one sample in a study of T cells in Graves' hyperthyroidism and ophthalmopathy. TCRdb re-called the multiplex PCR reads through MiXCR, storing one row per CDR3 protein. The table records about 200,000 distinct CDR3 sequences, about a sixth of them present only once. The sample comprised blood. Every receptor here comes from a woman in her fifties or sixties with Graves' hyperthyroidism. Each CDR3 is given with its conserved first and last residue. Each record gives: clone size, V gene, D gene, J gene, CDR3 DNA, CDR3 protein. The D gene is left open where the match is weak. Clone size, where shown, is once, few, many, or a class for clones that have expanded.

clone_size: many; v_call: TRBV11-2; d_call: .; j_call: TRBJ1-1; cdr3_nt: TGTGCCAGCACCCGGACCGTTGCGAACACTGAAGCTTTCTTT; cdr3_aa: CASTRTVANTEAFF
clone_size: many; v_call: TRBV30; d_call: .; j_call: TRBJ1-4; cdr3_nt: TGTGCCTGGAGTTTTTCAAGGACGGTTGCAACTAATGAAAAACTGTTTTTT; cdr3_aa: CAWSFSRTVATNEKLFF
clone_size: many; v_call: TRBV5-1; d_call: .; j_call: TRBJ2-7; cdr3_nt: TGCGCCAGCAGCCCGAAGGGGGGATCGTACGAGCAGTACTTC; cdr3_aa: CASSPKGGSYEQYF
clone_size: .; v_call: TRBV29-1; d_call: TRBD1; j_call: TRBJ1-1; cdr3_nt: TGCAGCGTTCAGGCGTTAGACAGGGGGAACACTGAAGCTTTCTTT; cdr3_aa: CSVQALDRGNTEAFF
clone_size: many; v_call: TRBV28; d_call: .; j_call: TRBJ2-1; cdr3_nt: TGTGCCAGCAGTCCCACGTGGGGCCTAGTATCTCAAAATGGCCGGCAGTTCTTC; cdr3_aa: CASSPTWGLVSQNGRQFF
clone_size: many; v_call: TRBV24-1; d_call: TRBD2; j_call: TRBJ2-1; cdr3_nt: TGTGCCACCAGTGACCTTACTAGCGGGAGGGCCAATGAGCAGTTCTTC; cdr3_aa: CATSDLTSGRANEQFF
clone_size: many; v_call: TRBV6-1; d_call: .; j_call: TRBJ2-5; cdr3_nt: TGTGCCAGCAGTGAGTCCTGGGCCCAAGAGACCCAGTACTTC; cdr3_aa: CASSESWAQETQYF
clone_size: few; v_call: TRBV10-1; d_call: .; j_call: TRBJ2-1; cdr3_nt: TGCGCCAGCAGTTCCAACGGAGAATTTTACAATGAGCAGTTCTTC; cdr3_aa: CASSSNGEFYNEQFF
clone_size: many; v_call: TRBV6-1; d_call: TRBD1; j_call: TRBJ1-2; cdr3_nt: TGTGCCAGCAGTTTTAGGACAGGGGAGGGCTACACCTTC; cdr3_aa: CASSFRTGEGYTF
clone_size: many; v_call: TRBV27; d_call: .; j_call: TRBJ2-7; cdr3_nt: TGTGCCAGCAGTTTTCGATATGCAGGGAGCGAGCAGTACTTC; cdr3_aa: CASSFRYAGSEQYF
clone_size: few; v_call: TRBV27; d_call: .; j_call: TRBJ1-5; cdr3_nt: TGTGCCAGCAGACGAGGTACCGGCAGGGACCAGCCCCAGCATTTT; cdr3_aa: CASRRGTGRDQPQHF
clone_size: few; v_call: TRBV11-3; d_call: TRBD1; j_call: TRBJ2-7; cdr3_nt: TGTGCCAGCAGCTCCAGCACCGGGACAGGGCCCTACGAGCAGTACTTC; cdr3_aa: CASSSSTGTGPYEQYF
clone_size: many; v_call: TRBV7-8; d_call: TRBD1; j_call: TRBJ2-1; cdr3_nt: TGTGCCAGCAGCCTCTTCGGGGGACAGGGGTCCGTAAATGAGCAGTTCTTC; cdr3_aa: CASSLFGGQGSVNEQFF
clone_size: many; v_call: TRBV11-3; d_call: .; j_call: TRBJ2-7; cdr3_nt: TGTGCCAGCAGAAAGTACCAGAGCTCCTACGAGCAGTACTTC; cdr3_aa: CASRKYQSSYEQYF
clone_size: many; v_call: TRBV11-3; d_call: TRBD1; j_call: TRBJ1-1; cdr3_nt: TGTGCCAGCAGCTTAGATCAGGGGGCGAACACTGAAGCTTTCTTT; cdr3_aa: CASSLDQGANTEAFF
clone_size: .; v_call: TRBV28; d_call: .; j_call: TRBJ1-2; cdr3_nt: TGTGCCAGCAGGGAGATACATAGCTATGGCTACACCTTC; cdr3_aa: CASREIHSYGYTF
clone_size: .; v_call: TRBV20-1; d_call: .; j_call: TRBJ1-1; cdr3_nt: TGCAGTGCTAGAGATCCCTGGGGCCAGGAGATTGTTAGTGGAACTTTCTTT; cdr3_aa: CSARDPWGQEIVSGTFF
clone_size: many; v_call: TRBV28; d_call: .; j_call: TRBJ1-2; cdr3_nt: TGTGCCAGCAGTCAAGACAGGACTCGAGATAACTATGGCTACACCTTC; cdr3_aa: CASSQDRTRDNYGYTF
clone_size: many; v_call: TRBV7-9; d_call: .; j_call: TRBJ2-5; cdr3_nt: TGTGCCGTCGGTGGGCAACCCAAAGAGACCCAGTACTTC; cdr3_aa: CAVGGQPKETQYF